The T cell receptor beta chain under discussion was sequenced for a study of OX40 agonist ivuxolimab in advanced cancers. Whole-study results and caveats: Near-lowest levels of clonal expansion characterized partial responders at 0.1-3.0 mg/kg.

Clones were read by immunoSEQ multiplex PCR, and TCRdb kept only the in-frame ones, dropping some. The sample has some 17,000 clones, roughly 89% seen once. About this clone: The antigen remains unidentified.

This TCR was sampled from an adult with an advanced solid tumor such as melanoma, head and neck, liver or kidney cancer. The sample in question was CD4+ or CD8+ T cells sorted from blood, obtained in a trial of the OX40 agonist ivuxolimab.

As DNA, the CDR3 is TGTGCCAGTAGTATGGGGAGTCCGATGAACACTGAAGCTTTCTTT. Translating gives CASSMGSPMNTEAFF. This chain connects TRBV19 to TRBJ1-1; no firm D call. The CDR3 length is 15 residues. CDR1 and CDR2 (germline): LNHDA, SQIVND (reference sequence). V dropped 3 bases and J dropped 0 bases, with 11 bases sitting between them.